The entry below gives a single T cell receptor (beta chain) sequence along with its context. Germline V lookup: CDR1 SGHRS, CDR2 YFSETQ. This CDR3 is 16 amino acids long. These data originate in a study of monozygotic twins with inflammatory bowel disease. TCRdb re-called the 5' RACE reads and gives one entry per CDR3 protein, without DNA. The table lists 150,000 to 200,000 distinct CDR3 sequences. Sequenced input: blood. The clonotype comes from a human donor with ulcerative colitis or Crohn's disease, or a healthy co-twin of an affected twin (not recorded which). The chain joins TRBV5-1 to TRBJ2-1; TCRdb gives TRBD1 as the D gene, but with no DNA this cannot be confirmed. CDR3 sequence reads: CASSLALAGSYNEQFF.